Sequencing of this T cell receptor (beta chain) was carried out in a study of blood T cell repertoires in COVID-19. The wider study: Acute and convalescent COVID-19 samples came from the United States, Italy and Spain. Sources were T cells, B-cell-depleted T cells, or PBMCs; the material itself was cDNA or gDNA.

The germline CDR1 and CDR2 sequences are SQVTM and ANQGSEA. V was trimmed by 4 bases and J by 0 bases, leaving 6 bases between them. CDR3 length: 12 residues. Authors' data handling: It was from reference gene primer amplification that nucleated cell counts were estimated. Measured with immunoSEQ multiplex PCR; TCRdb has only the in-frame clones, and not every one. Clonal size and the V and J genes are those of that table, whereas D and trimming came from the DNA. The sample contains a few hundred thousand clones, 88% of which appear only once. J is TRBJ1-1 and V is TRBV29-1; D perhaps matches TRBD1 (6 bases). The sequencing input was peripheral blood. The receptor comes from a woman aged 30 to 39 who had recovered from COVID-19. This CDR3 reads CSVGQVNTEAFF. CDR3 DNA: TGCAGCGTTGGACAGGTGAACACTGAAGCTTTCTTT.